This T cell receptor beta chain appears in the sequencing data of a study of CD4 T cells in relation to SARS-CoV-2 and coronaviruses. Before the COVID-19 pandemic, during about 2011-2019, CD4+ T cells were taken from unexposed donors. The cells were cultured for around ten days before CD4+ T cells were isolated. Points on this clone: No antigen is known for it.

Sequenced by immunoSEQ multiplex PCR; TCRdb stores in-frame clones only, minus some. Of 22,000 or so clones listed, around 80% are singletons. Trimming pared 5 bases from V and 4 bases from J, leaving 10 bases between. This CDR3 spans 13 amino acids. Germline values: CDR1 SEHNR, CDR2 FQNEAQ (reference sequence). General study findings and limits: SARS-CoV-2-driven expansion was significantly weaker in crossreactive than monoreactive clones.

The sample consisted of CD4+ T cells from PBMCs, cultured in vitro. The sequence was collected from a human donor in good health. The chain joins TRBV7-9 to TRBJ2-3; D might be TRBD1 (6 bases). CDR3 nucleotide sequence: TGTGCCAGCAGCCCCACAGGGCCAGATACGCAGTATTTT. Its translation is CASSPTGPDTQYF.